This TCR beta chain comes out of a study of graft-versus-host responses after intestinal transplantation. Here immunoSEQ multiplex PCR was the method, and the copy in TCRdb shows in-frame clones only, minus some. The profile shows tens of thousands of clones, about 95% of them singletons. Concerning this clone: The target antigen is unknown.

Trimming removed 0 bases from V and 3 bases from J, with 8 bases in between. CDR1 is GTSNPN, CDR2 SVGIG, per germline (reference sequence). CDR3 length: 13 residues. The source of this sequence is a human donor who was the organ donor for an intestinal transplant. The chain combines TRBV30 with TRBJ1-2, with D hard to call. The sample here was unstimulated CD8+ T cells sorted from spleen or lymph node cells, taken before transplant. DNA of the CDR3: TGTGCCTGGAGTGTAGTTAGGTACTATGGCTACACCTTC. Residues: CAWSVVRYYGYTF.